Given below is one TCR beta chain in context. The data were obtained in a study of blood T cell repertoires in COVID-19. Clones were sequenced by immunoSEQ multiplex PCR, and TCRdb holds only the in-frame ones, with some missing. The data contain around 230,000 clones, roughly 89% of them singletons. The material sequenced was peripheral blood. The receptor was isolated from a young man who had recovered from COVID-19.

CDR3 loop: CASSLNRQGAQYF. The CDR3 DNA sequence: TGTGCCAGCAGCCTAAACCGACAGGGAGCGCAGTACTTC. V usage is TRBV7-8 and J usage is TRBJ2-7; the match to TRBD1 covers 7 bases. With V trimmed by 5 bases and J by 9 bases, 10 bases remained unmatched. Germline lookup yields CDR1 SGHVS and CDR2 FQNEAQ. The CDR3 loop spans 13 amino acids. The full variable domain, in which reference TRBV7-8 and TRBJ2-7 provide the parts outside the CDR3, is GAGVSQSPRYKVAKRGQDVALRCDPISGHVSLFWYQQALGQGPEFLTYFQNEAQLDKSGLPSDRFFAERPEGSVSTLKIQRTQQEDSAVYLCASSLNRQGAQYFGPGTRLTVT.